This T cell receptor (beta chain) came from a study of regulatory T cells in long-lasting Graves disease. Assembly of TCR beta libraries relied on iRepertoire HTBI primers together with Arm-PCR of CDR3 regions. Using its own MiXCR run on the multiplex PCR reads, TCRdb lists one record per CDR3 protein. The data contain around 480,000 distinct CDR3 sequences, 16% of them singletons. Study-wide findings and caveats: Limited samples may have lowered accuracy. Persistent Graves' patients possessed reduced TCR diversity relative to recently diagnosed ones.

This clonotype was counted many times. Its target is unknown. The germline V gene encodes CDR1 SGHRS and CDR2 YFSETQ. V shed 7 bases and J shed 4 bases, with 20 bases lying between them. The CDR3 sequence is 15 residues long. Time point of the sample: newly diagnosed GD, antithyroid drugs for less than 3 months. PBMC-derived RNA was used for the TCR library. Peripheral blood, about 9 milliliters per patient, was collected in EDTA tubes. These same records also appear under a second study, on T cells in Graves' hyperthyroidism and ophthalmopathy. That publication notes: Absent ophthalmopathy progression within 18 months defined stable Graves' hyperthyroidism.

The chain is built from TRBV5-1 and TRBJ1-1, with D unresolved. This TCR was recovered from a man aged 35 to 55 with Graves disease. The sequencing used peripheral blood mononuclear cells (PBMCs), collected at new diagnosis, from a patient treated with antithyroid drugs. The CDR3 region has the DNA TGCGCCAGCTCCGAAGTAACCTTAGGGAGCACTGAAGCTTTCTTT. Protein product: CASSEVTLGSTEAFF.